The clone carrying this TCR beta chain was detected many times. This CDR3 has 15 amino acids. The trim removed 4 bases at V and 5 bases at J, leaving 4 bases unmatched. Germline V CDR1 and CDR2: MNHEY, SVGEGT. This sample was included in a study of regulatory T cells in long-lasting Graves disease. Stated time point: newly diagnosed GD, antithyroid drugs for less than 3 months. Extracted PBMC RNA gave rise to the TCR library. Patients of an endocrinology department in Xi'an, China, were included. Arm-PCR with iRepertoire HTBI primers amplified the CDR3 regions for these TCR beta libraries. Using its own MiXCR run on the multiplex PCR reads, TCRdb lists one record per CDR3 protein. The sample holds fewer than 350,000 distinct CDR3 sequences, over 15% seen once.

The sample here was peripheral blood mononuclear cells (PBMCs), taken at new diagnosis, from a patient treated with antithyroid drugs. This chain links TRBV6-2 or TRBV6-3 with TRBJ2-7; 14 bases are shared with TRBD2. The TCR originated in a female donor with Graves disease. The CDR3 protein is CASSSGTSGSHEQYF. CDR3 nucleotide sequence: TGTGCCAGCAGTTCCGGGACTAGCGGGAGTCACGAGCAGTACTTC.